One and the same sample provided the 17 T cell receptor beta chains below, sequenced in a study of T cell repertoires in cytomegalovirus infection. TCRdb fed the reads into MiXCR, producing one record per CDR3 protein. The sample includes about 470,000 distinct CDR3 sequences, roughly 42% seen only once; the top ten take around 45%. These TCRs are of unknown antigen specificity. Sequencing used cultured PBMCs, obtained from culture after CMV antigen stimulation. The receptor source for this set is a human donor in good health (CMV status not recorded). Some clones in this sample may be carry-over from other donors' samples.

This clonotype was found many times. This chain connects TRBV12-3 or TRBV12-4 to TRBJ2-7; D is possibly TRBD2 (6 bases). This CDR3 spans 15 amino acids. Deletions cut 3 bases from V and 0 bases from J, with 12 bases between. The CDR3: CASSFSSGNSYEQYF. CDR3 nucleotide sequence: TGTGCCAGCAGTTTTAGTAGCGGCAACTCCTACGAGCAGTACTTC.

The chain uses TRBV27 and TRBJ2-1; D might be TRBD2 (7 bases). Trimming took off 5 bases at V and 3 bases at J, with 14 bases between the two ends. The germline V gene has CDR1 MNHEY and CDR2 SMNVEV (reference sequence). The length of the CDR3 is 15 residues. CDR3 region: CASSMGGPFYNEQFF. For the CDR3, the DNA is TGTGCCAGCAGTATGGGGGGGCCTTTCTACAATGAGCAGTTCTTC.

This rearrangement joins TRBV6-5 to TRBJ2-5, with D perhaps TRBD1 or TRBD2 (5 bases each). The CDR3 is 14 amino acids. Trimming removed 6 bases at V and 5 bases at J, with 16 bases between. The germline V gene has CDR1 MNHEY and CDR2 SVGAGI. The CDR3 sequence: CASREWGSAETQYF. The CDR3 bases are TGTGCCAGCAGGGAATGGGGGAGTGCGGAGACCCAGTACTTC.

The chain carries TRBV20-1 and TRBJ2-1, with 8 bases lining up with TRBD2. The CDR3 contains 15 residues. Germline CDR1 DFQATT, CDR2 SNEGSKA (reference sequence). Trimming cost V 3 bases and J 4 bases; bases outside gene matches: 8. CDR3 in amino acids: CSARGEAGGYNEQFF. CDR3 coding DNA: TGCAGTGCTAGGGGGGAGGCGGGGGGTTACAATGAGCAGTTCTTC.

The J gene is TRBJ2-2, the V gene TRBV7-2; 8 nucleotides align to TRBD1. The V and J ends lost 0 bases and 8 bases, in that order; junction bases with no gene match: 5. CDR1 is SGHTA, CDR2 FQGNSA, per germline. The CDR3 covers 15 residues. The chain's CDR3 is CASSLARTGRGELFF. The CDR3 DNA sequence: TGTGCCAGCAGCTTAGCAAGGACAGGGCGAGGGGAGCTGTTTTTT.

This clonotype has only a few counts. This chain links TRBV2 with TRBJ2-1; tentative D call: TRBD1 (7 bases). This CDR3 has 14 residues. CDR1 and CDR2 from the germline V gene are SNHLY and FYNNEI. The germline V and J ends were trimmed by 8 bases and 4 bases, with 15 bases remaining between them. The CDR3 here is CASGGGQAYNEQFF. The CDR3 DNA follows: TGTGCCAGCGGGGGAGGACAGGCTTACAATGAGCAGTTCTTC. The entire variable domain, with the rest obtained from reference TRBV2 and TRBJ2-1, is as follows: EPEVTQTPSHQVTQMGQEVILRCVPISNHLYFYWYRQILGQKVEFLVSFYNNEISEKSEIFDDQFSVERPDGSNFTLKIRSTKLEDSAMYFCASGGGQAYNEQFFGPGTRLTVL.

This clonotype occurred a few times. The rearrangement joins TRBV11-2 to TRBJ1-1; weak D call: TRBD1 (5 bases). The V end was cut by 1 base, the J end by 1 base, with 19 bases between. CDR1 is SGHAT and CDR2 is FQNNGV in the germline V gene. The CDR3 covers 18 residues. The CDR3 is CASSLAAPRRGKNTEAFF. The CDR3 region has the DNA TGTGCCAGCAGCTTAGCTGCCCCCCGGAGGGGTAAGAACACTGAAGCTTTCTTT.

In DNA form, the CDR3 reads TGTGCCAGCAGCTTAGTAGCGGGAGTGACATACAATGAGCAGTTCTTC. Protein product: CASSLVAGVTYNEQFF. This rearrangement joins TRBV7-6 to TRBJ2-1, with TRBD2 matching 9 bases. Losses at the gene ends were 1 base for V and 4 bases for J; bases not matched to a gene: 5. Germline loops: CDR1 SGHVS, CDR2 FNYEAQ. The CDR3 extends over 16 amino acids. Complete variable domain (other parts from reference TRBV7-6 and TRBJ2-1): GAGVSQSPRYKVTKRGQDVALRCDPISGHVSLYWYRQALGQGPEFLTYFNYEAQQDKSGLPNDRFSAERPEGSISTLTIQRTEQRDSAMYRCASSLVAGVTYNEQFFGPGTRLTVL.

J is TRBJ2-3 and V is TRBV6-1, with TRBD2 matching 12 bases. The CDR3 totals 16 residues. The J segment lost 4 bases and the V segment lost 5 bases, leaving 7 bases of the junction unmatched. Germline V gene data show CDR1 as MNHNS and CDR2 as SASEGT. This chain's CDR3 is CASSSPTSGSPDTQYF. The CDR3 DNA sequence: TGTGCCAGCAGTTCCCCGACTAGCGGGAGCCCAGATACGCAGTATTTT.

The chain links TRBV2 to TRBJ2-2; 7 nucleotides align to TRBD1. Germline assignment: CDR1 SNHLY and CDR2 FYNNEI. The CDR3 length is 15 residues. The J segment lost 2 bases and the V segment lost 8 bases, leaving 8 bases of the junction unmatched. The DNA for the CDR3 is TGTGCCAGCGGTGGGACAGTTACAAACACCGGGGAGCTGTTTTTT. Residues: CASGGTVTNTGELFF.

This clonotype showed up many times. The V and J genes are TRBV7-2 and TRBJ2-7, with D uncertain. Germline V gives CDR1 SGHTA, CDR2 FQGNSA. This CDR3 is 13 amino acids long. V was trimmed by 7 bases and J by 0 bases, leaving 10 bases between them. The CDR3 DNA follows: TGTGCCAGCACTCTCCAAAGCTCCTACGAGCAGTACTTC. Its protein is CASTLQSSYEQYF.

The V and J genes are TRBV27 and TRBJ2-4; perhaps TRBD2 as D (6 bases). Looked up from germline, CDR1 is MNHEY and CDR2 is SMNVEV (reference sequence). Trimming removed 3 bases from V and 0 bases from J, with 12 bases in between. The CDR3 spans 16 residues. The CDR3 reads CASSFSGSVAKNIQYF. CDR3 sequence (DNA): TGTGCCAGCAGTTTTAGCGGCTCGGTAGCCAAAAACATTCAGTACTTC.

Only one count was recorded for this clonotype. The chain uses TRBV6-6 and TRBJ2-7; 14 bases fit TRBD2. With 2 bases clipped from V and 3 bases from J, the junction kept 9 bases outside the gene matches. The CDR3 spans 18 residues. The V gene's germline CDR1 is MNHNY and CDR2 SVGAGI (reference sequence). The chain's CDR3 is CASSYGTSGSMGFYEQYF. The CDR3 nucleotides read TGTGCCAGCAGTTACGGGACTAGCGGGAGTATGGGTTTCTACGAGCAGTACTTC.

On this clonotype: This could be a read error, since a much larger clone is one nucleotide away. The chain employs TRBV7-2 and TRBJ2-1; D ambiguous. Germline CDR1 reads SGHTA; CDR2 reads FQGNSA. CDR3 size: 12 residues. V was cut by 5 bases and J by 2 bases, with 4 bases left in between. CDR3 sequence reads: CASSQTYNEQFF. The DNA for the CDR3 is TGTGCCAGCAGCCAGACCTACAATGAGCAGTTCTTC.

CDR3: CSAREMAVQAFF. The CDR3 DNA reads as TGCAGTGCTAGGGAGATGGCCGTTCAAGCTTTCTTT. The chain recombines TRBV20-1 with TRBJ1-1; D unresolved. The length of the CDR3 is 12 residues. V gave up 3 bases and J gave up 9 bases, with 14 bases separating them. Germline V gene data show CDR1 as DFQATT and CDR2 as SNEGSKA (reference sequence).

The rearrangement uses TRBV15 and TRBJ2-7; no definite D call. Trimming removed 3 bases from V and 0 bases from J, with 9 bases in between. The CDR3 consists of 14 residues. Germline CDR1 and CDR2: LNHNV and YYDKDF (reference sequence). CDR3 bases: TGTGCCACCAGCAGGCAGTACAGCTCCTACGAGCAGTACTTC. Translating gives CATSRQYSSYEQYF.

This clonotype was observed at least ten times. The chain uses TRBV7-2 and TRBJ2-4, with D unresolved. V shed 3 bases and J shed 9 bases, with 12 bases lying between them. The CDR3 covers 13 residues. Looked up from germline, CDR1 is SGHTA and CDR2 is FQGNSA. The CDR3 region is CASSFQERSIQYF. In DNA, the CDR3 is TGTGCCAGCAGCTTTCAGGAACGTAGCATTCAGTACTTC.